This record looks at one T cell receptor beta chain sequence and its context. The data were obtained in a study of blood T cell repertoires in COVID-19. Method: immunoSEQ multiplex PCR; TCRdb's copy keeps in-frame clones and lacks some. The sample has fewer than 250,000 clones, approximately 80% seen once. The sample consisted of peripheral blood. The receptor was derived from a woman in her forties or fifties with acute or convalescent COVID-19.

The CDR3 region has the DNA TGTGCCAGCAGTAAACAGGGGGTGGAGACCCAGTACTTC. It translates to CASSKQGVETQYF. This chain links TRBV6-2 or TRBV6-3 with TRBJ2-5, with TRBD1 identical over 8 bases. CDR3 length: 13 amino acids. With V trimmed by 5 bases and J by 5 bases, 4 bases remained unmatched. CDR1 is MNHEY, CDR2 SVGEGT, per germline.